This record covers a single TCR beta chain. Its antigen remains unknown. V was cut by 2 bases and J by 7 bases, with 15 bases left in between. The CDR3 spans 15 residues. Germline CDR1 is MNHNS and CDR2 is SASEGT. The sample comes from a study of CD8 T cells in ankylosing spondylitis. Study results and caveats: Made up of several highly homologous variants, a TCR beta motif appeared characteristic of ankylosing spondylitis blood. Peripheral blood held disease-linked clones only at relatively low frequency, and these were CD8+. Matched synovial fluid from ankylosing spondylitis patients was reported to be enriched for disease-linked clones. Earlier literature documents some of the motif variants in reactive arthritis synovial fluid and blood.

Making the TCR beta libraries involved quantitative 5'-RACE with molecular barcodes. TCRdb reprocessed the 5' RACE reads with MiXCR, giving one entry per CDR3 protein. The sample contains 450,000 or so distinct CDR3 sequences, 20% to 30% of which appear only once. The sequence was collected from a male donor with ankylosing spondylitis. Sequenced input: blood, either unsorted or a sorted T cell fraction (not recorded which). This chain joins TRBV6-1 and TRBJ2-1; D gene unclear. This CDR3 reads CASSETTWTVNEQFF. The CDR3 coding sequence is TGTGCCAGCAGTGAAACGACGTGGACCGTTAATGAGCAGTTCTTC.